The clone carrying this T cell receptor (beta chain) was seen a handful of times. Sequencing used immunoSEQ multiplex PCR; TCRdb keeps in-frame clones, though not all of them. The repertoire holds around 100,000 clones, with approximately 75% as singletons. Trimming cost V 7 bases and J 0 bases, with 13 bases left between them. Germline V gene lookup returns CDR1 MDHEN and CDR2 SYDVKM. The CDR3 runs to 15 residues. This record comes from a study of radiotherapy plus CTLA-4 blockade in lung cancer. The sequences come from peripheral blood, collected from a patient treated with radiotherapy plus ipilimumab. The clonotype was recovered from a human donor with non-small cell lung cancer who had a partial response to radiotherapy plus ipilimumab. Some clones in this sample may be carry-over from other donors' samples. The chain has TRBV28 and TRBJ1-3; TRBD1 might be the D (5 bases). In DNA, the CDR3 is TGTGCCAGCAAGCTGCAGGGCGTCTCTGGAAACACCATATATTTT. Its protein product is CASKLQGVSGNTIYF.